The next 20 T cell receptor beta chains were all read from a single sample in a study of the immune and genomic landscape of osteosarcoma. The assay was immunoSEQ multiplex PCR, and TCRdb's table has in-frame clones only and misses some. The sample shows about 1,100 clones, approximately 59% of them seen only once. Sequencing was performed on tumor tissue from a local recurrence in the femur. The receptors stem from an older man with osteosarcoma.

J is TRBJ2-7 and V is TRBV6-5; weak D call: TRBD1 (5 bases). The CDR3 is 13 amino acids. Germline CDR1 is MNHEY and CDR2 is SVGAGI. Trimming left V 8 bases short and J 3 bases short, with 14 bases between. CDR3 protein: CASWERTRYEQYF. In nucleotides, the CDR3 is TGTGCCAGCTGGGAAAGGACACGCTACGAGCAGTACTTC.

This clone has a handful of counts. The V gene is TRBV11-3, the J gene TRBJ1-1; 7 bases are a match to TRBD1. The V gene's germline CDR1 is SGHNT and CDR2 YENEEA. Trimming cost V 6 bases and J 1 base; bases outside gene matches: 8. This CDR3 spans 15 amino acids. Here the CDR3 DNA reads TGTGCCAGCAGAAAAGGACAGGCGAAGAACACTGAAGCTTTCTTT. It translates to CASRKGQAKNTEAFF.

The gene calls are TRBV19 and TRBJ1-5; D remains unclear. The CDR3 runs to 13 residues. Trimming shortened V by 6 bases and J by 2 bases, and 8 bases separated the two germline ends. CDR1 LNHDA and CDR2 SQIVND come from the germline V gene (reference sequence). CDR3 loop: CASRKNGNQPQHF. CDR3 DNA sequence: TGTGCCAGTAGGAAGAATGGCAATCAGCCCCAGCATTTT.

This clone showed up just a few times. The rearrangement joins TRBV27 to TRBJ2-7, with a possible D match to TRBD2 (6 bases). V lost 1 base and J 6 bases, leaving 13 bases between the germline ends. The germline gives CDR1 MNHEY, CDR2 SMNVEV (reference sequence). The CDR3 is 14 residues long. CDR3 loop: CASSLLSPAGEQYF. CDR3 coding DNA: TGTGCCAGCAGTTTATTGTCGCCAGCGGGCGAGCAGTACTTC.

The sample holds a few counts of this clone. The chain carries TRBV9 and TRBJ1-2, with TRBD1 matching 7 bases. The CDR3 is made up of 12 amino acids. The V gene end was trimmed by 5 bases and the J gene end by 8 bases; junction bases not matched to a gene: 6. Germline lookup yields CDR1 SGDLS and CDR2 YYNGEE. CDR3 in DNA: TGTGCCAGCAGTGACAGGGTGGGCGGCTACACCTTC. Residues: CASSDRVGGYTF. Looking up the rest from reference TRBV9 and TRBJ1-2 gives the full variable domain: DSGVTQTPKHLITATGQRVTLRCSPRSGDLSVYWYQQSLDQGLQFLIQYYNGEERAKGNILERFSAQQFPDLHSELNLSSLELGDSALYFCASSDRVGGYTFGSGTRLTVV.

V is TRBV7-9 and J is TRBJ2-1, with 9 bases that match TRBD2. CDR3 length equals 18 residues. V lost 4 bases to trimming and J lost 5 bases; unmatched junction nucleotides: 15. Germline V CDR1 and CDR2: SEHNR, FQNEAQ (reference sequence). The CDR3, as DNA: TGTGCCAGCAGCTCCTCCCGGGGGGGGACTAGCAGCGACAATGAGCAGTTCTTC. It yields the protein CASSSSRGGTSSDNEQFF.

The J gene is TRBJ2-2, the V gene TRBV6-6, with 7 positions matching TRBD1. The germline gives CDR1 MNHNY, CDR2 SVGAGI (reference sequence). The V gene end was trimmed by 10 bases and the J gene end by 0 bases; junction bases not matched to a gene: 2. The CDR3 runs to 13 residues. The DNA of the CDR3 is TGTGCCACCGGGACAGCGAACACCGGGGAGCTGTTTTTT. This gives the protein CATGTANTGELFF.

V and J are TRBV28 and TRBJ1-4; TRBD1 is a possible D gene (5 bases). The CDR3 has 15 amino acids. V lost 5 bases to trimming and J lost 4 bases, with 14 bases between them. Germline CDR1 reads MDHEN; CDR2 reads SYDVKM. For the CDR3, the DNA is TGTGCCAGCAGTCCCCGCCGGGGCCTTAATGAAAAACTGTTTTTT. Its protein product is CASSPRRGLNEKLFF.

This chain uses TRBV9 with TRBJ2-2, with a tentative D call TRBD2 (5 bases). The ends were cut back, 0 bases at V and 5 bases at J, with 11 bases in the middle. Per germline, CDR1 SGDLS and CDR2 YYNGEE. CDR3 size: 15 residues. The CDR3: CASSVDAGFTGELFF. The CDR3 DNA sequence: TGTGCCAGCAGCGTAGATGCGGGTTTTACCGGGGAGCTGTTTTTT.

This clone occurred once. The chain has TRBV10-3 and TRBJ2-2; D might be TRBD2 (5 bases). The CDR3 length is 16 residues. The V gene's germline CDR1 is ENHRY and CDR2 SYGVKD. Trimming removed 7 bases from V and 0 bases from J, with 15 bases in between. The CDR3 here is CAINNDEGANTGELFF. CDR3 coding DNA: TGTGCCATCAACAACGACGAGGGAGCGAACACCGGGGAGCTGTTTTTT.

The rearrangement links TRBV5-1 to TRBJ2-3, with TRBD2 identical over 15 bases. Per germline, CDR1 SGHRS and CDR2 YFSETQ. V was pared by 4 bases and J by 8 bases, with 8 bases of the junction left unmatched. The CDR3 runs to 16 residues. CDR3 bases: TGCGCCAGCAGCCCCCGGGGACTAGCGGGGGGAAGTACGCAGTATTTT. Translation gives CASSPRGLAGGSTQYF.

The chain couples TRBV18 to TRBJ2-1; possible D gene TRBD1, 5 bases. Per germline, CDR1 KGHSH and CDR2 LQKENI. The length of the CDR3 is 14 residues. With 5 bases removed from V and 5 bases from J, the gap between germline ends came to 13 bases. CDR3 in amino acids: CASSSNRQHNEQFF. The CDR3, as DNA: TGTGCCAGCTCATCTAACCGACAGCACAATGAGCAGTTCTTC.

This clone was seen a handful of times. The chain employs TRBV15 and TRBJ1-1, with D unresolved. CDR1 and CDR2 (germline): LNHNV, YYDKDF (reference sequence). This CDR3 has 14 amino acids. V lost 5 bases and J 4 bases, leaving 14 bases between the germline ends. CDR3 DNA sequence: TGTGCCACCAGCGGATCCGTGGGAGTCACTGAAGCTTTCTTT. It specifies CATSGSVGVTEAFF.

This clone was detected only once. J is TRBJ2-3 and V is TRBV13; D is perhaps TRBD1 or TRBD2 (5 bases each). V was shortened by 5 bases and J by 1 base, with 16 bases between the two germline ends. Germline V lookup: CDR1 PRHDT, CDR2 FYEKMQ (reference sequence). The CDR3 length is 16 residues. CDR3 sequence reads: CASSANRRRGTDTQYF. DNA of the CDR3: TGTGCCAGCAGCGCCAACAGGAGGCGGGGCACAGATACGCAGTATTTT.

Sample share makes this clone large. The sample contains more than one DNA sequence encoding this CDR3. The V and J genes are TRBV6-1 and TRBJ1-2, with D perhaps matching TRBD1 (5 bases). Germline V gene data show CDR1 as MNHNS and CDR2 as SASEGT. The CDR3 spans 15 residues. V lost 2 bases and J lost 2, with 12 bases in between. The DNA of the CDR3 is TGTGCCAGCAGTGAATACCAGGGTAGGAACTATGGCTACACCTTC. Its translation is CASSEYQGRNYGYTF.

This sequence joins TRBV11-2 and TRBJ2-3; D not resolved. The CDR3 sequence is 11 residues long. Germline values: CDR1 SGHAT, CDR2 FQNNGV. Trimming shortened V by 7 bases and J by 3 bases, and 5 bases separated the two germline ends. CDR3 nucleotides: TGTGCCAGCACCTATACAGATACGCAGTATTTT. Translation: CASTYTDTQYF.

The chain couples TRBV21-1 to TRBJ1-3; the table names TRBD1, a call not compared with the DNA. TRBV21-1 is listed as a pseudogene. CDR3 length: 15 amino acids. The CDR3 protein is CASSKAALSGNTIYF. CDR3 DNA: TGTGCCAGCAGCAAAGCGGCCCTCTCTGGAAACACCATATATTTT.

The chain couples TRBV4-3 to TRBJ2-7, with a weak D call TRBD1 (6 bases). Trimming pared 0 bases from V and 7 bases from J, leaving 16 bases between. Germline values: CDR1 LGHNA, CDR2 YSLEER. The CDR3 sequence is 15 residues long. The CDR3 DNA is TGCGCCAGCAGCCAAGATTCGGTCAGGGGCGGTGAGCAGTACTTC. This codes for CASSQDSVRGGEQYF.

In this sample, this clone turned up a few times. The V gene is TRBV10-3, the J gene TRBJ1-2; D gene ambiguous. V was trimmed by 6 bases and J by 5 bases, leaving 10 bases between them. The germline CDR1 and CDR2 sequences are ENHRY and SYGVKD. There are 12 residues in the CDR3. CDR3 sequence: CAISSGEYGYTF. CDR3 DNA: TGTGCCATCAGCAGTGGGGAGTATGGCTACACCTTC.

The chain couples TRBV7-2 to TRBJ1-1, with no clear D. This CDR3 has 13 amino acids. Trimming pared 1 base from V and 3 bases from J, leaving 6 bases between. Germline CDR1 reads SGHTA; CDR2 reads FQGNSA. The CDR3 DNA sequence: TGTGCCAGCAGCTTAGTCAGCTACACTGAAGCTTTCTTT. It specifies CASSLVSYTEAFF.